The 20 T cell receptor beta chains in this list originate from one sample, sequenced in a study of beta chain features in type 1 diabetes. The entirety of the isolated RNA underwent reverse transcription, so expressed TCRB transcripts were sequenced. The repertoire was sequenced with immunoSEQ multiplex PCR; TCRdb's copy has only in-frame clones and lacks some. The sample has fewer than 650,000 clones; 15% to 19% are singletons. The sequenced material came from naive CD4+ T cells from blood. The receptors were sampled from a man aged 18-30 years in good health.

This clone was found a few times. The chain carries TRBV30 and TRBJ1-2; 9 bases agree with TRBD1. The CDR3 covers 16 residues. Germline lookup yields CDR1 GTSNPN and CDR2 SVGIG (reference sequence). Trimming took 0 bases from V and 8 from J; bases not matched to a gene: 13. CDR3 loop: CAWSVLPGTGSLGYTF. The CDR3 region has the DNA TGTGCCTGGAGTGTACTCCCCGGGACAGGGAGTTTGGGCTACACCTTC. The full variable domain, with the rest looked up from reference TRBV30 and TRBJ1-2, is SQTIHQWPATLVQPVGSPLSLECTVEGTSNPNLYWYRQAAGRGLQLLFYSVGIGQISSEVPQNLSASRPQDRQFILSSKKLLLSDSGFYLCAWSVLPGTGSLGYTFGSGTRLTVV.

This clone showed up just a few times. V usage is TRBV4-2 and J usage is TRBJ2-6, with D perhaps TRBD1 (5 bases). The CDR3 is 17 residues long. Germline V CDR1 and CDR2: LGHNA, YNFKEQ. Trimming removed 2 bases from V and 2 bases from J, with 13 bases in between. The CDR3 DNA reads as TGTGCCAGCAGCCAATATGGGGCAGGGACTGGGGCCAACGTCCTGACTTTC. Translation gives CASSQYGAGTGANVLTF.

The chain combines TRBV18 with TRBJ1-5; D unclear. Germline loops: CDR1 KGHSH, CDR2 LQKENI. The CDR3 is made up of 14 amino acids. The V end was cut by 3 bases, the J end by 0 bases, with 6 bases between. CDR3 residues: CASSPSDSNQPQHF. CDR3 coding DNA: TGTGCCAGCTCACCTAGTGATAGCAATCAGCCCCAGCATTTT.

Only a few counts were recorded for this clone. V usage is TRBV28 and J usage is TRBJ1-2; no firm D call. This CDR3 region has 14 residues. From germline, CDR1 is MDHEN and CDR2 SYDVKM. Trimming shortened V by 5 bases and J by 5 bases, and 15 bases separated the two germline ends. The CDR3 is CASSLFVGWYGYTF. The CDR3 DNA reads as TGTGCCAGCAGTCTTTTCGTGGGCTGGTATGGCTACACCTTC.

This clone was seen a handful of times. The chain is built from TRBV7-2 and TRBJ1-1; TRBD1 matches 8 bases. This CDR3 is built from 16 residues. Germline CDR1 is SGHTA and CDR2 is FQGNSA. Trimming took 5 bases from V and 4 from J; bases not matched to a gene: 12. The CDR3 DNA follows: TGTGCCAGCAGCCCACAACCGGGACAGGTGGTCACTGAAGCTTTCTTT. It is translated as CASSPQPGQVVTEAFF.

The CDR3 DNA reads TGTGCCAGCAGCCTTAGAGGCGAGACCCAGTACTTC. Translation gives CASSLRGETQYF. The V and J genes are TRBV14 and TRBJ2-5; D is ambiguous. Trimming took 4 bases from V and 5 from J, leaving 8 bases between them. Per germline, CDR1 SGHDN and CDR2 FVKESK. This CDR3 region has 12 residues.

There are a few counts of this clone. The chain combines TRBV18 with TRBJ1-3; D not resolved. CDR1 is KGHSH, CDR2 LQKENI, per germline. The CDR3 is 15 amino acids. Trimming took off 4 bases at V and 0 bases at J, with 10 bases between the two ends. For the CDR3, the DNA is TGTGCCAGCTCACACCTCTCGGACTCTGGAAACACCATATATTTT. Its protein is CASSHLSDSGNTIYF.

The J gene is TRBJ2-7, the V gene TRBV13; no clear D gene. Per germline, CDR1 PRHDT and CDR2 FYEKMQ (reference sequence). The CDR3 runs 15 residues. V shed 0 bases and J shed 4 bases, with 13 bases lying between them. CDR3 amino acids: CASSLGLTQTYEQYF. The CDR3 DNA sequence: TGTGCCAGCAGCTTAGGCCTTACACAGACGTACGAGCAGTACTTC. Based on the CDR3 plus reference TRBV13 and TRBJ2-7, the full variable domain is AAGVIQSPRHLIKEKRETATLKCYPIPRHDTVYWYQQGPGQDPQFLISFYEKMQSDKGSIPDRFSAQQFSDYHSELNMSSLELGDSALYFCASSLGLTQTYEQYFGPGTRLTVT.

The chain carries TRBV5-4 and TRBJ2-5; 7 positions match TRBD2. Trimming removed 0 bases from V and 7 bases from J; junction bases left unmatched: 18. Germline CDR1 reads SGHNT; CDR2 reads YYREEE (reference sequence). There are 18 residues in the CDR3. The CDR3 is CASSLDGPLARAGRTQYF. As DNA, the CDR3 is TGTGCCAGCAGCTTGGACGGCCCACTAGCGAGGGCCGGGAGGACCCAGTACTTC.

The chain couples TRBV20-1 to TRBJ2-5, with D possibly matching TRBD1 (5 bases). V dropped 3 bases and J dropped 6 bases, with 8 bases sitting between them. The CDR3 covers 11 residues. Looked up from germline, CDR1 is DFQATT and CDR2 is SNEGSKA (reference sequence). The DNA for the CDR3 is TGCAGTGCTAGGGTGGGGCAGACCCAGTACTTC. It encodes CSARVGQTQYF.

The chain combines TRBV4-1 with TRBJ2-1, with D tentatively TRBD1 (5 bases). V lost 1 base and J lost 2, with 15 bases in between. This CDR3 has 17 residues. Germline CDR1 reads MGHRA; CDR2 reads YSYEKL. CDR3 DNA: TGCGCCAGCAGCCAAGGTTCTGGGGCCGTCACCTACAATGAGCAGTTCTTC. Translation gives CASSQGSGAVTYNEQFF.

This clone was counted between two and nine times. The CDR3 region has the DNA TGCGCCAGCAGCCCCTACCGGGGCACCGGGGAGCTGTTTTTT. Translation: CASSPYRGTGELFF. The V call is TRBV4-3, the J call TRBJ2-2; TRBD2 is a possible D gene (5 bases). With 4 bases removed from V and 4 bases from J, the gap between germline ends came to 10 bases. This CDR3 has 14 amino acids. The V gene's germline CDR1 is LGHNA and CDR2 YSLEER.

The chain has TRBV28 and TRBJ1-5; D call uncertain. The V gene's germline CDR1 is MDHEN and CDR2 SYDVKM. The V end was cut by 5 bases, the J end by 11 bases, with 13 bases between. This CDR3 comprises 12 residues. CDR3 DNA sequence: TGTGCCAGCAGTCCGGGCCCCCTTTCCCAGCATTTT. As protein: CASSPGPLSQHF.

The chain links TRBV18 to TRBJ1-4; no definite D call. This CDR3 is 15 amino acids long. Looked up from germline, CDR1 is KGHSH and CDR2 is LQKENI. Trimming stripped 2 bases from V and 3 bases from J, with 10 bases between. CDR3 DNA sequence: TGTGCCAGCTCACCATCGACATCAGCTAATGAAAAACTGTTTTTT. Protein product: CASSPSTSANEKLFF.

This clone has a handful of counts. J is TRBJ1-1 and V is TRBV10-3; 8 bases are shared with TRBD1. Germline lookup yields CDR1 ENHRY and CDR2 SYGVKD. The CDR3 contains 14 residues. The J segment lost 9 bases and the V segment lost 2 bases, leaving 8 bases of the junction unmatched. CDR3 nucleotides: TGTGCCATCAGTGAGACAGGGGGAGTACGTCAAGCTTTCTTT. Amino acid sequence: CAISETGGVRQAFF.

This chain connects TRBV30 to TRBJ1-5, with D maybe TRBD1 (5 bases). With 4 bases removed from V and 4 bases from J, the gap between germline ends came to 17 bases. The germline V gene encodes CDR1 GTSNPN and CDR2 SVGIG (reference sequence). The CDR3 is made up of 15 amino acids. The CDR3 sequence is CAWTTTGTGNQPQHF. CDR3 coding DNA: TGTGCCTGGACAACGACCGGGACGGGGAATCAGCCCCAGCATTTT.

The genes are TRBV14 and TRBJ1-2; no reliable D call. The CDR3 is 13 amino acids. Per germline, CDR1 SGHDN and CDR2 FVKESK. Trimming removed 0 bases from V and 5 bases from J, with 7 bases in between. The CDR3, as DNA: TGTGCCAGCAGCCAAGATCTGGTATATGGCTACACCTTC. Protein: CASSQDLVYGYTF.

The chain carries TRBV10-3 and TRBJ1-2; D is unresolved. V shed 4 bases and J shed 4 bases, with 10 bases lying between them. Germline loops: CDR1 ENHRY, CDR2 SYGVKD. The CDR3 is 13 residues long. CDR3 sequence reads: CAISAAVIYGYTF. CDR3 DNA: TGTGCCATCAGTGCCGCGGTTATCTATGGCTACACCTTC.

Comment on this clone: The sample has other DNA sequences that encode this CDR3 too. This sequence joins TRBV29-1 and TRBJ1-1; a possible D gene is TRBD1 (5 bases). V lost 2 bases to trimming and J lost 0 bases, with 7 bases between them. This CDR3 contains 13 residues. Germline lookup yields CDR1 SQVTM and CDR2 ANQGSEA. The CDR3 loop is CSVERGLNTEAFF. As DNA, the CDR3 is TGCAGCGTTGAACGGGGCCTGAACACTGAAGCTTTCTTT.

This clone came up a few times. The chain links TRBV28 to TRBJ2-3; 12 bases agree with TRBD1. The CDR3 sequence is 20 residues long. With V trimmed by 6 bases and J by 1 base, 17 bases remained unmatched. CDR1 MDHEN and CDR2 SYDVKM come from the germline V gene. CDR3 sequence (DNA): TGTGCCAGCAGCCGCGATCCCGGGACAGGGGGCCTCTATGGCACAGATACGCAGTATTTT. This codes for CASSRDPGTGGLYGTDTQYF.